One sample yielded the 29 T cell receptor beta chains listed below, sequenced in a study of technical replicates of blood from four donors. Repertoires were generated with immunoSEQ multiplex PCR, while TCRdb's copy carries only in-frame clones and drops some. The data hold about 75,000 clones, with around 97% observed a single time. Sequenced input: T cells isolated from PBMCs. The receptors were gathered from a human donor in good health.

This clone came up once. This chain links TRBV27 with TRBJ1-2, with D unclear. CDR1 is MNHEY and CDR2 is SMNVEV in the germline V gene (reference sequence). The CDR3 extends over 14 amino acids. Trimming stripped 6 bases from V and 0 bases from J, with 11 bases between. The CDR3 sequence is CASSPAGANYGYTF. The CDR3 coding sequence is TGTGCCAGCAGCCCCGCCGGGGCTAACTATGGCTACACCTTC.

CDR3 bases: TGTGCCAGCAGCCCGAACCCTAGCGGGGGACTCACCTACGAGCAGTACTTC. It encodes CASSPNPSGGLTYEQYF. The chain has TRBV9 and TRBJ2-7; 10 nucleotides line up with TRBD2. V lost 4 bases to trimming and J lost 2 bases; unmatched junction nucleotides: 12. Germline CDR1 reads SGDLS; CDR2 reads YYNGEE. This CDR3 is built from 17 residues.

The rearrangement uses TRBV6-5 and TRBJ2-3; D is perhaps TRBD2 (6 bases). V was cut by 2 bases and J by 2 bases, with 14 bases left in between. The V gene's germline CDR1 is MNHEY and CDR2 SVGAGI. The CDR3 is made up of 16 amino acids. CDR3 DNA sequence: TGTGCCAGCAGTTACGGACTAATAGTCGACACAGATACGCAGTATTTT. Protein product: CASSYGLIVDTDTQYF.

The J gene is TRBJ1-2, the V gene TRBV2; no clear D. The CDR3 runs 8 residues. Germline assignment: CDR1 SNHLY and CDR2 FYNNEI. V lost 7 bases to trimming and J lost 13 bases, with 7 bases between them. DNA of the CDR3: TGTGCCAGCATTCCGGGCACCTTC. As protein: CASIPGTF.

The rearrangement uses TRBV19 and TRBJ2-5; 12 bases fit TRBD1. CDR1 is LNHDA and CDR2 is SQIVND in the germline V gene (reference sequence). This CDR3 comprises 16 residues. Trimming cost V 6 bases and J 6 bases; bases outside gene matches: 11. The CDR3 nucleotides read TGTGCCAGTAGCCAATTGGGGGACAGGGGGCTGAAGACCCAGTACTTC. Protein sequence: CASSQLGDRGLKTQYF.

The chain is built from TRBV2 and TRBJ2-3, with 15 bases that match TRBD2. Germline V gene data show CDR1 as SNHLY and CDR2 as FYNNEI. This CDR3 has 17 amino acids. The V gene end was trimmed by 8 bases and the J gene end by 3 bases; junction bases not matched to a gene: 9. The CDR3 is CASRRGLAGGGTDTQYF. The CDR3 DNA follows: TGTGCCAGCCGGCGGGGACTAGCGGGAGGAGGGACAGATACGCAGTATTTT.

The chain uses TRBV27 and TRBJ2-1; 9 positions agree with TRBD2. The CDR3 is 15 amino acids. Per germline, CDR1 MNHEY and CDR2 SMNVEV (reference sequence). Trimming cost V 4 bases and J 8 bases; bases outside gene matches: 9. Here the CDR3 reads CASSWAAGGFDEQFF. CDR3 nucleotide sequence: TGTGCCAGCAGTTGGGCGGCGGGAGGGTTCGATGAGCAGTTCTTC.

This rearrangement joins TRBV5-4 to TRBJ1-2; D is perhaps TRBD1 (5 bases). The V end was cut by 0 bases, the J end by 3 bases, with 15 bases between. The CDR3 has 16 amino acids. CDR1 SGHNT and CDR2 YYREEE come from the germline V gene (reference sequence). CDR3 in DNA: TGTGCCAGCAGCTTGGAGGGGCCCCCGGCAGACTATGGCTACACCTTC. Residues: CASSLEGPPADYGYTF.

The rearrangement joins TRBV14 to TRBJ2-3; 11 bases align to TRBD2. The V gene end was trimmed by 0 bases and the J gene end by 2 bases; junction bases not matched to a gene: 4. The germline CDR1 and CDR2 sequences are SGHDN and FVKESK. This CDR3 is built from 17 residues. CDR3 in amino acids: CASSQELAGADTDTQYF. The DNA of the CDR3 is TGTGCCAGCAGCCAAGAACTAGCGGGGGCCGACACAGATACGCAGTATTTT.

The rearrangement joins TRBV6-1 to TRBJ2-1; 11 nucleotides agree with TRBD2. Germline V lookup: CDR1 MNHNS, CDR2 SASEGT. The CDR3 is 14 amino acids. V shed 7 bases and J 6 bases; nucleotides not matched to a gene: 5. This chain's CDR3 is CASTKLAGVNEQFF. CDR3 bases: TGTGCCAGCACAAAACTAGCGGGGGTCAATGAGCAGTTCTTC.

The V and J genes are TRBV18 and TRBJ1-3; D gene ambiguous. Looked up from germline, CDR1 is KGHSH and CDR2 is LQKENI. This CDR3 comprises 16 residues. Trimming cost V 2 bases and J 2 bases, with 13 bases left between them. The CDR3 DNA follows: TGTGCCAGCTCACCAAGTCCTCCGCGGGCTGGAAACACCATATATTTT. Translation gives CASSPSPPRAGNTIYF. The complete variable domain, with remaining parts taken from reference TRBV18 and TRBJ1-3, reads NAGVMQNPRHLVRRRGQEARLRCSPMKGHSHVYWYRQLPEEGLKFMVYLQKENIIDESGMPKERFSAEFPKEGPSILRIQQVVRGDSAAYFCASSPSPPRAGNTIYFGEGSWLTVV.

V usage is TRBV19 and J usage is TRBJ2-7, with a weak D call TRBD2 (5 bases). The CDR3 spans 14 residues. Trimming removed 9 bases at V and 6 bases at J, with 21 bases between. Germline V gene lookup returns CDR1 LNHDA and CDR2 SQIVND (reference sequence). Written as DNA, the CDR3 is TGTGCCAGCCAAGGAGGCGGCCTAACTGGCGAGCAGTACTTC. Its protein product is CASQGGGLTGEQYF.

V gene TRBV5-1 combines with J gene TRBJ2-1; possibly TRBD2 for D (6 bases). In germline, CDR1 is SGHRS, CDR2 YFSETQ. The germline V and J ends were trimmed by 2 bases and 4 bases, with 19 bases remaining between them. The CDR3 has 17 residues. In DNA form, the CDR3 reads TGCGCCAGCAGCTTATGGAGAGGGGAGGTCCTATACAATGAGCAGTTCTTC. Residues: CASSLWRGEVLYNEQFF. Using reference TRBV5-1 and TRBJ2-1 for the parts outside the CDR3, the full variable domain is KAGVTQTPRYLIKTRGQQVTLSCSPISGHRSVSWYQQTPGQGLQFLFEYFSETQRNKGNFPGRFSGRQFSNSRSEMNVSTLELGDSALYLCASSLWRGEVLYNEQFFGPGTRLTVL.

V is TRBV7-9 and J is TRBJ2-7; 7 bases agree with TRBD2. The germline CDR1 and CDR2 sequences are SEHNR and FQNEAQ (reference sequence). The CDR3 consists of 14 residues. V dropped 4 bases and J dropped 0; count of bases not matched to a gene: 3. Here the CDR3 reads CASSWGTNSYEQYF. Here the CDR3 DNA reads TGTGCCAGCAGCTGGGGGACTAACTCCTACGAGCAGTACTTC.

The DNA for the CDR3 is TGTGCCAGCAGCGGACAGGGGGGGTACAACACTGAAGCTTTCTTT. This codes for CASSGQGGYNTEAFF. J is TRBJ1-1 and V is TRBV2, with 10 nucleotides matching TRBD1. Per the germline V gene, CDR1 is SNHLY and CDR2 is FYNNEI. The CDR3 loop spans 15 amino acids. J was trimmed by 2 bases and V by 6 bases; bases with no gene match: 6.

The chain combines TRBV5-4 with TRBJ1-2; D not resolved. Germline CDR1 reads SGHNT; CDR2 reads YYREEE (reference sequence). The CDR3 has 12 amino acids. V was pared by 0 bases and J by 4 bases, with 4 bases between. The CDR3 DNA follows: TGTGCCAGCAGCTTGGACGGCTATGGCTACACCTTC. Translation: CASSLDGYGYTF. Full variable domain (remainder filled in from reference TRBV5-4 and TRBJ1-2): ETGVTQSPTHLIKTRGQQVTLRCSSQSGHNTVSWYQQALGQGPQFIFQYYREEENGRGNFPPRFSGLQFPNYSSELNVNALELDDSALYLCASSLDGYGYTFGSGTRLTVV.

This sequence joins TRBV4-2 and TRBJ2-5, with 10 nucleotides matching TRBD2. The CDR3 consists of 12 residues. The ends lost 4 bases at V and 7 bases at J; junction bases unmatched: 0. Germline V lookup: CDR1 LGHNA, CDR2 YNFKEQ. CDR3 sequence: CASSPSGRTQYF. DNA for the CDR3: TGTGCCAGCAGCCCTAGCGGGAGGACCCAGTACTTC.

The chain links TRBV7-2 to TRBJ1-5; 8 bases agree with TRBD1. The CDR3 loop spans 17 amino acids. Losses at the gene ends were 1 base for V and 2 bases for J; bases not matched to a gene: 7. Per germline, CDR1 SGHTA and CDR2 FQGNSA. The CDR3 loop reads CASSLGPQGGGNQPQHF. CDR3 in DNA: TGTGCCAGCAGCTTAGGCCCACAGGGGGGGGGCAATCAGCCCCAGCATTTT.

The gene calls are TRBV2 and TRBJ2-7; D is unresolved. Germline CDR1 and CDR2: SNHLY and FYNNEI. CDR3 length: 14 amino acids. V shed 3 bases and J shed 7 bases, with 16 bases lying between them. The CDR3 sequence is CASSEGRPYVEQYF. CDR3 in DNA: TGTGCCAGCAGTGAGGGCAGACCCTACGTTGAGCAGTACTTC. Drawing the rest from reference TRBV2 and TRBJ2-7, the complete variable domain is EPEVTQTPSHQVTQMGQEVILRCVPISNHLYFYWYRQILGQKVEFLVSFYNNEISEKSEIFDDQFSVERPDGSNFTLKIRSTKLEDSAMYFCASSEGRPYVEQYFGPGTRLTVT.

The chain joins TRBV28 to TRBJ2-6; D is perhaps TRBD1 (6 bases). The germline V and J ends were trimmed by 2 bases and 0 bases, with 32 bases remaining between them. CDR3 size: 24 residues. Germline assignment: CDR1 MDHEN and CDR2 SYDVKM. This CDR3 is CASSLGGWDLPLDSKISGANVLTF. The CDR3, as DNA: TGTGCCAGCAGTTTAGGAGGTTGGGACCTGCCGCTGGACAGTAAAATCTCTGGGGCCAACGTCCTGACTTTC.

The CDR3 protein is CASQPTGYTEAFF. The CDR3 DNA follows: TGCGCCAGTCAACCGACAGGGTATACTGAAGCTTTCTTT. The chain employs TRBV10-1 and TRBJ1-1; 7 bases are shared with TRBD1. V shed 9 bases and J 5 bases; nucleotides not matched to a gene: 9. CDR3 length: 13 amino acids. Germline V gene sequence: CDR1 WNHNN, CDR2 SYGVQD (reference sequence).

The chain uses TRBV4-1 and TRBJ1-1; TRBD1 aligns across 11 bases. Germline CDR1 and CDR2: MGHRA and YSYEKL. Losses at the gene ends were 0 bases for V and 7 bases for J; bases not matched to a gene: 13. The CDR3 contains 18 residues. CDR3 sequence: CASSQDPGTGGFIIEAFF. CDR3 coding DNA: TGCGCCAGCAGCCAAGATCCGGGGACAGGGGGATTTATCATTGAAGCTTTCTTT.

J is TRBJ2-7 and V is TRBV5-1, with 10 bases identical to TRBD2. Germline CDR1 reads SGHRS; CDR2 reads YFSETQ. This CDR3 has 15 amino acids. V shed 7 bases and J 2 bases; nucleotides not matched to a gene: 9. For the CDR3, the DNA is TGCGCCAGCGGACAAGGGAGCGGGGGGGCCTACGAGCAGTACTTC. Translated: CASGQGSGGAYEQYF.

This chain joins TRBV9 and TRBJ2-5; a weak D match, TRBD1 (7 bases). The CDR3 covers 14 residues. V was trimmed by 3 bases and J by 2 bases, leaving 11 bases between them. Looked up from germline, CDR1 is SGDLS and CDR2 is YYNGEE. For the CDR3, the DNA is TGTGCCAGCAGCGCGCAGGGGGGACAAGAGACCCAGTACTTC. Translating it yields CASSAQGGQETQYF.

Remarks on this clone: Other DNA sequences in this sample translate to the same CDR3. Here the CDR3 DNA reads TGCGCCAGCAGCTTGGCCGGGGGTGGGAACACTGAAGCTTTCTTT. Its translation: CASSLAGGGNTEAFF. V gene TRBV5-1 combines with J gene TRBJ1-1; D is perhaps TRBD1 (5 bases). The length of the CDR3 is 15 residues. Trimming stripped 0 bases from V and 1 base from J, with 10 bases between. The germline V gene has CDR1 SGHRS and CDR2 YFSETQ. The full variable domain, rest sourced from reference TRBV5-1 and TRBJ1-1, is KAGVTQTPRYLIKTRGQQVTLSCSPISGHRSVSWYQQTPGQGLQFLFEYFSETQRNKGNFPGRFSGRQFSNSRSEMNVSTLELGDSALYLCASSLAGGGNTEAFFGQGTRLTVV.

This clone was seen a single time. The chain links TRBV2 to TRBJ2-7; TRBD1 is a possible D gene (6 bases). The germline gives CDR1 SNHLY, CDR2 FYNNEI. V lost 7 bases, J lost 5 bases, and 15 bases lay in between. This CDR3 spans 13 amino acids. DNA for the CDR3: TGTGCCAGCAAGGTCTCAAAGGGGGACGAGCAGTACTTC. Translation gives CASKVSKGDEQYF.

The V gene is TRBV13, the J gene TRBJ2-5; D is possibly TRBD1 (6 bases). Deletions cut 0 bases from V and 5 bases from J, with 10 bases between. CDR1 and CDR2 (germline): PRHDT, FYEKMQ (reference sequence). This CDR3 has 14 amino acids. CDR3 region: CASSLGRGRETQYF. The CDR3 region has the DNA TGTGCCAGCAGCTTAGGCAGGGGACGGGAGACCCAGTACTTC.

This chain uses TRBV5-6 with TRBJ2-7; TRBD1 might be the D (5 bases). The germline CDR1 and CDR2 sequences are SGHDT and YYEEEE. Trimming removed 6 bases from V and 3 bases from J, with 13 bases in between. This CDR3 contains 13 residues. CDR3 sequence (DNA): TGTGCCAGCACGCAGGGTAGGGGCTACGAGCAGTACTTC. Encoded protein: CASTQGRGYEQYF. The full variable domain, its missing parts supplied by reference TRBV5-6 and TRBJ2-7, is DAGVTQSPTHLIKTRGQQVTLRCSPKSGHDTVSWYQQALGQGPQFIFQYYEEEERQRGNFPDRFSGHQFPNYSSELNVNALLLGDSALYLCASTQGRGYEQYFGPGTRLTVT.

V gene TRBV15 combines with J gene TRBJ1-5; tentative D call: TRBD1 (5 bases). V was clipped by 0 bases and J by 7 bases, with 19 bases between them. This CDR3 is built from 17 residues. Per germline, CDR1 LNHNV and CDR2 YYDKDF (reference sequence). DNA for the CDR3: TGTGCCACCAGCAGAGATTTCGGACTCCCGCGGGACCAGCCCCAGCATTTT. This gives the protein CATSRDFGLPRDQPQHF.